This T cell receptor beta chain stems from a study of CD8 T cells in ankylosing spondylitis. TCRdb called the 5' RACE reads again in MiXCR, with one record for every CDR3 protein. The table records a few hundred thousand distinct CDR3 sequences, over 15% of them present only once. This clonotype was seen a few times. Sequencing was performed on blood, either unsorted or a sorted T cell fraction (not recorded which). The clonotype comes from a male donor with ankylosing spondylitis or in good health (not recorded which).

CDR3 sequence reads: CASSKGLAGLFEQYF. The CDR3 nucleotides read TGTGCCAGCAGCAAGGGGCTAGCGGGACTCTTCGAGCAGTACTTC. The V call is TRBV5-6, the J call TRBJ2-7; 9 bases agree with TRBD2. There are 15 residues in the CDR3. After removal of 4 bases from V and 6 bases from J, the junction contained 11 bases not matched to a gene. Looked up from germline, CDR1 is SGHDT and CDR2 is YYEEEE.